The present T cell receptor beta chain was sequenced within a study of shared clonotypes between healthy human individuals. Details on this clone: Its antigen is unidentified. This specimen includes other DNA sequences encoding the same CDR3.

A deep-level run was used for the assay. Every immunoSEQ plate was one replicate of a subset's evenly spread DNA. Profiling relied on immunoSEQ multiplex PCR, and the TCRdb table lists in-frame clones only, not all of them. This table holds about half a million clones, 78% found once. Genomic DNA came from about 90 million PBMCs in unsorted samples. Broader study findings: Genetic and exposure-history diversity was limited by the small donor number.

This CDR3 is 12 amino acids long. Trimming cost V 2 bases and J 4 bases, with 6 bases left between them. Germline CDR1 is KGHSH and CDR2 is LQKENI. This chain links TRBV18 with TRBJ2-7; D unclear. The clonotype originates from a woman in her 40s in good health. Some clones in this sample may be carry-over from other donors' samples. What was sequenced was PBMCs. This CDR3 reads CASSPGPYEQYF. Written as DNA, the CDR3 is TGTGCCAGCTCACCAGGGCCGTACGAGCAGTACTTC.